This passage covers 20 T cell receptor beta chains from one sample sequenced in a study of blood T cell repertoires in COVID-19. The data were produced by immunoSEQ multiplex PCR, yet TCRdb's version contains in-frame clones alone and is incomplete. The profile shows some 57,000 clones, about 90% of them singletons. The specimen was peripheral blood. Receptor source: a man aged 50 to 59 with active COVID-19.

V is TRBV6-5 and J is TRBJ1-5; 7 bases fit TRBD1. V lost 7 bases to trimming and J lost 5 bases; unmatched junction nucleotides: 11. The CDR3 sequence is 15 residues long. Germline CDR1 and CDR2: MNHEY and SVGAGI. This chain's CDR3 is CASKDRPLGDQPQHF. The CDR3 nucleotides read TGTGCCAGCAAGGACAGGCCCCTTGGGGATCAGCCCCAGCATTTT.

This clone was picked up a small number of times. V gene TRBV18 combines with J gene TRBJ2-2; TRBD2 matches at 14 bases. Germline V gives CDR1 KGHSH, CDR2 LQKENI. Trimming at V came to 5 bases and at J to 4 bases, leaving 12 bases not matched to a gene. The CDR3 sequence is 19 residues long. CDR3 amino acids: CASSFTGTSGSSSTGELFF. CDR3 in DNA: TGTGCCAGCTCATTCACCGGGACTAGCGGGAGCTCGAGCACCGGGGAGCTGTTTTTT.

The chain joins TRBV6-1 to TRBJ2-4; perhaps TRBD1 as D (6 bases). The germline V and J ends were trimmed by 2 bases and 0 bases, with 14 bases remaining between them. This CDR3 contains 17 residues. In germline, CDR1 is MNHNS, CDR2 SASEGT. The CDR3 region is CASSETLGHLAKNIQYF. DNA of the CDR3: TGTGCCAGCAGTGAAACCTTGGGACATCTAGCCAAAAACATTCAGTACTTC.

J is TRBJ2-5 and V is TRBV2; TRBD2 is a possible D gene (5 bases). This CDR3 region has 17 residues. CDR1 and CDR2 (germline): SNHLY, FYNNEI. V gave up 4 bases and J gave up 5 bases, with 23 bases separating them. The CDR3 spells CASSGPPRGNSPETQYF. As DNA, the CDR3 is TGTGCCAGCAGTGGCCCCCCCCGAGGGAATAGTCCGGAGACCCAGTACTTC.

The rearrangement uses TRBV9 and TRBJ2-7; D is perhaps TRBD2 (5 bases). Trimming stripped 1 base from V and 4 bases from J, with 15 bases between. Germline-derived CDR1 and CDR2 are SGDLS and YYNGEE. CDR3 length: 15 amino acids. CDR3 sequence: CASSVRPSGKYEQYF. The CDR3 DNA reads TGTGCCAGCAGCGTAAGGCCCAGCGGTAAATACGAGCAGTACTTC.

The V call is TRBV6-1, the J call TRBJ2-6, with 8 bases aligning to TRBD1. V was pared by 3 bases and J by 1 base, with 5 bases of the junction left unmatched. The CDR3 consists of 17 residues. Germline V gene lookup returns CDR1 MNHNS and CDR2 SASEGT. CDR3 DNA: TGTGCCAGCAGTGACAGGGGGCGGTTTTCTGGGGCCAACGTCCTGACTTTC. Protein sequence: CASSDRGRFSGANVLTF.

The CDR3 loop reads CASSLTPLGSGYEQYF. The CDR3, as DNA: TGTGCCAGCTCACTTACTCCTTTAGGTTCGGGCTACGAGCAGTACTTC. The gene calls are TRBV18 and TRBJ2-7; no reliable D call. Germline loops: CDR1 KGHSH, CDR2 LQKENI. V was shortened by 4 bases and J by 3 bases, with 19 bases between the two germline ends. This CDR3 has 16 amino acids.

The CDR3 loop is CASSRGDRGNYGYTF. The CDR3 DNA follows: TGTGCCAGCAGTCGTGGGGACAGGGGAAACTATGGCTACACCTTC. V and J are TRBV6-2 or TRBV6-3 and TRBJ1-2; 10 bases agree with TRBD1. Germline V gene sequence: CDR1 MNHEY, CDR2 SVGEGT. The length of the CDR3 is 15 residues. V shed 5 bases, J shed 2 bases, and the junction held 5 bases outside the gene matches.

V usage is TRBV4-2 and J usage is TRBJ2-3; D may be TRBD2 (6 bases). The length of the CDR3 is 16 residues. The germline V and J ends were trimmed by 2 bases and 5 bases, with 17 bases remaining between them. CDR1 is LGHNA, CDR2 YNFKEQ, per germline. The CDR3 sequence: CASSQIGRLARDTQYF. Here the CDR3 DNA reads TGTGCCAGCAGCCAAATTGGGAGGCTAGCCAGAGATACGCAGTATTTT.

This clone came up once. The chain recombines TRBV5-6 with TRBJ2-2; 10 bases align to TRBD1. CDR3 size: 15 residues. The germline gives CDR1 SGHDT, CDR2 YYEEEE. The V segment lost 3 bases and the J segment 6 bases; nucleotides outside the gene matches: 5. The CDR3 loop reads CASSSDRGPAGELFF. CDR3 nucleotide sequence: TGTGCCAGCAGCTCCGACAGGGGGCCGGCCGGGGAGCTGTTTTTT.

The rearrangement links TRBV30 to TRBJ1-1, with a tentative D call TRBD1 (5 bases). The CDR3 runs 13 residues. V lost 0 bases to trimming and J lost 3 bases, with 8 bases between them. Looked up from germline, CDR1 is GTSNPN and CDR2 is SVGIG (reference sequence). The CDR3: CAWSVRGDTEAFF. The CDR3 DNA reads as TGTGCCTGGAGTGTACGGGGGGACACTGAAGCTTTCTTT.

The chain links TRBV4-1 to TRBJ2-7, with TRBD2 matching over 9 bases. This CDR3 region has 15 residues. Per the germline V gene, CDR1 is MGHRA and CDR2 is YSYEKL. The ends lost 1 base at V and 12 bases at J; junction bases unmatched: 13. The CDR3 protein is CASSQVSGLASRWYF. The CDR3 coding sequence is TGCGCCAGCAGCCAAGTCTCGGGACTAGCTAGTAGGTGGTACTTC.

The chain combines TRBV6-1 with TRBJ2-7, with 10 nucleotides matching TRBD2. Germline CDR1 MNHNS, CDR2 SASEGT. This CDR3 is 14 amino acids long. Germline trimming cut 1 base from V and 9 bases from J; bases unmatched to any gene: 6. The CDR3 region is CASSEGLAGARQYF. The CDR3 nucleotides read TGTGCCAGCAGTGAAGGCCTAGCGGGAGCCCGGCAGTACTTC.

V gene TRBV25-1 combines with J gene TRBJ2-1; 8 bases are a match to TRBD1. The J segment lost 4 bases and the V segment lost 3 bases, leaving 5 bases of the junction unmatched. The length of the CDR3 is 15 residues. CDR1 and CDR2 (germline): MGHDK, SYGVNS. Here the CDR3 reads CASSDPGGPYNEQFF. CDR3 bases: TGTGCCAGCAGTGACCCAGGGGGCCCGTACAATGAGCAGTTCTTC.

The V call is TRBV18, the J call TRBJ2-5; TRBD1 is a possible D gene (5 bases). The CDR3 totals 18 residues. The germline V gene has CDR1 KGHSH and CDR2 LQKENI. Trimming shortened V by 3 bases and J by 4 bases, and 24 bases separated the two germline ends. The CDR3 region has the DNA TGTGCCAGCTCACCGATCTCGCTAGGGCAGGGATGGAGAGAGACCCAGTACTTC. Encoded protein: CASSPISLGQGWRETQYF.

In this sample, this clone turned up once. The rearrangement joins TRBV6-1 to TRBJ1-2; weak D call: TRBD1 (5 bases). Trimming stripped 2 bases from V and 6 bases from J, with 7 bases between. This CDR3 is 12 amino acids long. Germline loops: CDR1 MNHNS, CDR2 SASEGT. CDR3 amino acids: CASSEQGNGYTF. Here the CDR3 DNA reads TGTGCCAGCAGTGAACAGGGAAATGGCTACACCTTC.

As DNA, the CDR3 is TGTGCCAGCAGTTTTACAGGGGGCGCCGGCCAGCCCCAGCATTTT. Encoded protein: CASSFTGGAGQPQHF. V is TRBV7-2 and J is TRBJ1-5; TRBD1 matches 9 bases. The germline V gene encodes CDR1 SGHTA and CDR2 FQGNSA. This CDR3 region has 15 residues. Unmatched junction bases numbered 10, after V lost 6 bases and J lost 7 bases.

V is TRBV6-1 and J is TRBJ1-5; 7 nucleotides agree with TRBD1. The germline gives CDR1 MNHNS, CDR2 SASEGT. The CDR3 is 15 residues long. J gave up 5 bases and V 2 bases, and 6 bases lay outside the gene matches. The CDR3 loop is CASSERGQVHQPQHF. Written as DNA, the CDR3 is TGTGCCAGCAGTGAAAGAGGACAGGTCCATCAGCCCCAGCATTTT.

The chain links TRBV4-2 to TRBJ2-7, with TRBD1 matching 7 bases. In germline, CDR1 is LGHNA, CDR2 YNFKEQ. The CDR3 covers 15 residues. V gave up 5 bases and J gave up 4 bases; unmatched junction bases: 11. For the CDR3, the DNA is TGTGCCAGCAGCGTACGGACAGGACCCGCTTACGAGCAGTACTTC. As protein: CASSVRTGPAYEQYF.

The chain recombines TRBV24-1 with TRBJ2-3; 11 positions match TRBD2. The V and J ends lost 4 bases and 2 bases, in that order; junction bases with no gene match: 4. CDR1 and CDR2 (germline): KGHDR, SFDVKD. The CDR3 has 16 residues. The CDR3 loop reads CATSEVLAGDTDTQYF. The CDR3 nucleotides are TGTGCCACCAGTGAGGTACTAGCGGGGGACACAGATACGCAGTATTTT.